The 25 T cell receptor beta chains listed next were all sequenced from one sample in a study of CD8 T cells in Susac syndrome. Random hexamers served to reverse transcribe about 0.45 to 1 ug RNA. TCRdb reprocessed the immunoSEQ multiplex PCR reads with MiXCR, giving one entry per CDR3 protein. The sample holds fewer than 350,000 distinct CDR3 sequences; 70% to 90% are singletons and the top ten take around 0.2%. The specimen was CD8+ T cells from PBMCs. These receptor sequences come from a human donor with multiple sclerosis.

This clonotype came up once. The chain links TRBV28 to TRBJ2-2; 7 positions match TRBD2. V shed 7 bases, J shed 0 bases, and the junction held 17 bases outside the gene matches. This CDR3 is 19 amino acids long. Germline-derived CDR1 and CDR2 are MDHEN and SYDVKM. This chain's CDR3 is CASTSYRVTGTTNTGELFF. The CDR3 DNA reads TGTGCCAGCACTTCTTATAGGGTGACGGGGACTACGAACACCGGGGAGCTGTTTTTT.

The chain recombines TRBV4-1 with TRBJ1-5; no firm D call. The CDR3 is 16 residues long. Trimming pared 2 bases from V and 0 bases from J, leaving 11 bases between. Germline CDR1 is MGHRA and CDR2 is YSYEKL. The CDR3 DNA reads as TGCGCCAGCAGCCAACTTCAGGCGACTAGCAATCAGCCCCAGCATTTT. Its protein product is CASSQLQATSNQPQHF.

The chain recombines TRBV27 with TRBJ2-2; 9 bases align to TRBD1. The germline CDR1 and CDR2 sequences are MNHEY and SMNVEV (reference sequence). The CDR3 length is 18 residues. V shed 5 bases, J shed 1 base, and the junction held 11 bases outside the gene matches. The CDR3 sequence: CASSPYRDRVGNTGELFF. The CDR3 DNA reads TGTGCCAGCAGTCCTTACCGGGACAGGGTAGGGAACACCGGGGAGCTGTTTTTT.

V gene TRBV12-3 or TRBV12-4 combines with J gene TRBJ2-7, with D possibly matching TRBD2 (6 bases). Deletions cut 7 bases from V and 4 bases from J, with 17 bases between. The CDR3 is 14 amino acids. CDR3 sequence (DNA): TGTGCCAGCACCGGGGAGGTAGCAGATTACGAGCAGTACTTC. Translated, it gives CASTGEVADYEQYF.

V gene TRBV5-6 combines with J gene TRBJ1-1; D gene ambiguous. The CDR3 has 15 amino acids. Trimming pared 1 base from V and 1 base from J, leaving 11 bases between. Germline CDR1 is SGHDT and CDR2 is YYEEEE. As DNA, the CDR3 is TGTGCCAGCAGCTTGTTACCCAGCGGGAACACTGAAGCTTTCTTT. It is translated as CASSLLPSGNTEAFF.

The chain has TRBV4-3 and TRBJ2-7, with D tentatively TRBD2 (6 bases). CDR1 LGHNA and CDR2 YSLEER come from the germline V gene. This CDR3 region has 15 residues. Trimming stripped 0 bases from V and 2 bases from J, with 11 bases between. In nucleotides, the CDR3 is TGCGCCAGCAGCCAAGACCGGGACTTTCCCTACGAGCAGTACTTC. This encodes CASSQDRDFPYEQYF.

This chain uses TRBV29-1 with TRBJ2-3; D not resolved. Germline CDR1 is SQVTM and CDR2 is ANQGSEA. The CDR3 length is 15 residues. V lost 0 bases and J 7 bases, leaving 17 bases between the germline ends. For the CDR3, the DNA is TGCAGCGTTGAAGATCCAACAGCCCCAGAGAATACGCAGTATTTT. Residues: CSVEDPTAPENTQYF.

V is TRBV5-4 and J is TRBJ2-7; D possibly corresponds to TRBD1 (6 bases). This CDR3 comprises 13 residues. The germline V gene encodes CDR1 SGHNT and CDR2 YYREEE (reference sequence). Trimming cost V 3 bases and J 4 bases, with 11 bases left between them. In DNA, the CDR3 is TGTGCCAGCAGCTCTGGGGGCATGTACGAGCAGTACTTC. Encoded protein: CASSSGGMYEQYF.

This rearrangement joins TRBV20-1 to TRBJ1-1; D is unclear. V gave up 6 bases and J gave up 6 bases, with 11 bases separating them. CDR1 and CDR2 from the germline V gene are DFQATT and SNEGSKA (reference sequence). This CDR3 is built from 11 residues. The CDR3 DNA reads TGCAGTGCCCCTATTCCCCCTGAAGCTTTCTTT. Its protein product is CSAPIPPEAFF.

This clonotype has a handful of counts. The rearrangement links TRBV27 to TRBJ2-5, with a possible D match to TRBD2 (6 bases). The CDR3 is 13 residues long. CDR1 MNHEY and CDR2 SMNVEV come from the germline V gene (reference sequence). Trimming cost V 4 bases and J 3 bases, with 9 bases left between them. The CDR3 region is CASSWGLEETQYF. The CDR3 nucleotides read TGTGCCAGCAGTTGGGGACTTGAAGAGACCCAGTACTTC.

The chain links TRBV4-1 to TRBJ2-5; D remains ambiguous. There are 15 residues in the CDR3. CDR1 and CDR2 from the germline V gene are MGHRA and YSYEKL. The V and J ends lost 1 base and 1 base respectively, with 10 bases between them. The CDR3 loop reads CASSQGTLIQETQYF. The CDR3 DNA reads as TGCGCCAGCAGCCAAGGGACGCTGATCCAAGAGACCCAGTACTTC.

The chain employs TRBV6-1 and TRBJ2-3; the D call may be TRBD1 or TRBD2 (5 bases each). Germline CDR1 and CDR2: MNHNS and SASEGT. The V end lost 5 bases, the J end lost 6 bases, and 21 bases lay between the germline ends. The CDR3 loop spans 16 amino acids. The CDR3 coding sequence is TGTGCCAGCAGTCCGGGACCGACAGCGCCCTCGGATACGCAGTATTTT. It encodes CASSPGPTAPSDTQYF.

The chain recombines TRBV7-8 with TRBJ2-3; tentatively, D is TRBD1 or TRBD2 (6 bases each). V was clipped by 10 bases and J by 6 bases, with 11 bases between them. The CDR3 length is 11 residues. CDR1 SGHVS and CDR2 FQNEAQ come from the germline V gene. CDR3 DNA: TGTGCCATTTGGAGGGGGGATACGCAGTATTTT. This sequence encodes CAIWRGDTQYF.

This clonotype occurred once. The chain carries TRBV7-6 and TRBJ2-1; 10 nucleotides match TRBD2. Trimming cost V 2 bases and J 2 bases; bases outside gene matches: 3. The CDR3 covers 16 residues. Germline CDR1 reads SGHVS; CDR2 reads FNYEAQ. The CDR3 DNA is TGTGCCAGCAGCTTACCACTAGCGGGGACCTACAATGAGCAGTTCTTC. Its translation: CASSLPLAGTYNEQFF.

CDR3: CASSLMSSLETQYF. As DNA, the CDR3 is TGTGCCAGCAGCTTAATGTCTAGTTTGGAGACCCAGTACTTC. The V call is TRBV11-1, the J call TRBJ2-5; D is unclear. The germline CDR1 and CDR2 sequences are SGHAT and FQDESV (reference sequence). V lost 2 bases, J lost 5 bases, and 12 bases lay in between. CDR3 length: 14 residues.

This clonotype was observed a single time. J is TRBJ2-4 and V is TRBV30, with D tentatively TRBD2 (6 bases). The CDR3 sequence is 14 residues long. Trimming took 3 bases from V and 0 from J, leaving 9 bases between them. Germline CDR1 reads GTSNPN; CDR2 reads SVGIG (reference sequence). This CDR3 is CAWRPAGAKNIQYF. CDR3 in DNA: TGTGCCTGGAGGCCAGCGGGAGCCAAAAACATTCAGTACTTC.

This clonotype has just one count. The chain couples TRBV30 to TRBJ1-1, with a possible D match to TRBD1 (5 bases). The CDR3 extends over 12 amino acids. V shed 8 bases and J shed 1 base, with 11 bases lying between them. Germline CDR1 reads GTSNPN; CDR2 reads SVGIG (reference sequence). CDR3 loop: CAGWTPNTEAFF. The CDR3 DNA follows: TGTGCCGGCTGGACACCGAACACTGAAGCTTTCTTT.

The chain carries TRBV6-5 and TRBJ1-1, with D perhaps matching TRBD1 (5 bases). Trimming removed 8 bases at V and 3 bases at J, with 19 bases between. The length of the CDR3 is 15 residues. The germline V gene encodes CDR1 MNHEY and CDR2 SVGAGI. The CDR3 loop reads CASLETLQGDTEAFF. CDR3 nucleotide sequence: TGTGCCAGCCTCGAGACCCTTCAAGGGGACACTGAAGCTTTCTTT.

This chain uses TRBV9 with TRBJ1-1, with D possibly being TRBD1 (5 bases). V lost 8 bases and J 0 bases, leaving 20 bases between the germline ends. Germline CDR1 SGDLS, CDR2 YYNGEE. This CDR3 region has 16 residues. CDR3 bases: TGTGCCAGTAGTGACAGTCTACCCCTCATGAACACTGAAGCTTTCTTT. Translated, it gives CASSDSLPLMNTEAFF.

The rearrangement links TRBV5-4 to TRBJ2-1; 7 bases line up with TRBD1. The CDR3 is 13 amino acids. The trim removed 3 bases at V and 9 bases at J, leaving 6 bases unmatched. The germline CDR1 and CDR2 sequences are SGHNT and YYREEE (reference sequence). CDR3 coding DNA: TGTGCCAGCAGCTGGACAGGTTTCACTGAGCAGTTCTTC. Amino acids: CASSWTGFTEQFF.

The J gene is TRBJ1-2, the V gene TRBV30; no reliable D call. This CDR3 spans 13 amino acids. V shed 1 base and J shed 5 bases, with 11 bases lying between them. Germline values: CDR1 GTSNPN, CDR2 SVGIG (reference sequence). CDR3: CAWSDTLEYGYTF. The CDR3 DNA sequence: TGTGCCTGGAGTGACACCCTGGAATATGGCTACACCTTC.

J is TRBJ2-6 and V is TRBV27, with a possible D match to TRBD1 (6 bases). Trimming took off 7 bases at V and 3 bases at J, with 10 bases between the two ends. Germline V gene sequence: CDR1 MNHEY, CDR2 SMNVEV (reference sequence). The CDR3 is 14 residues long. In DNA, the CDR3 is TGTGCCAGCACCCGGACAGATGGGGCCAACGTCCTGACTTTC. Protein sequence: CASTRTDGANVLTF.

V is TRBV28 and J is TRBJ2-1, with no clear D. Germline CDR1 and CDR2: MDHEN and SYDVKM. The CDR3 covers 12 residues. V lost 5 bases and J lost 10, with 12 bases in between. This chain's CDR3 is CASSPTYREQFF. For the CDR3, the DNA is TGTGCCAGCAGTCCCACCTACCGGGAGCAGTTCTTC.

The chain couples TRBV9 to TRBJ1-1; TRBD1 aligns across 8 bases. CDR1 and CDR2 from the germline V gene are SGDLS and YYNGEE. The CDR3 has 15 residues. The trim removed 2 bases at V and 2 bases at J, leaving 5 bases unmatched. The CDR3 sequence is CASSVGGTGNTEAFF. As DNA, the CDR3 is TGTGCCAGCAGCGTTGGCGGGACAGGTAACACTGAAGCTTTCTTT.

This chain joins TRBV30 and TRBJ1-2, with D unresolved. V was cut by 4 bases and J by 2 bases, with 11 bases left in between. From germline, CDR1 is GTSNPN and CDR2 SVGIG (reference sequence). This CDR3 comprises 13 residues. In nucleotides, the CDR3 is TGTGCCTGGACGACGGAACTCAACTATGGCTACACCTTC. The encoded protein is CAWTTELNYGYTF.